This T cell receptor beta chain was identified during a study of blood T cell repertoires in COVID-19. Study-level information: Italy, Spain and the United States were the sources of the convalescent and acute COVID-19 samples.

V lost 4 bases to trimming and J lost 3 bases; unmatched junction nucleotides: 5. Germline CDR1 reads MDHEN; CDR2 reads SYDVKM. The CDR3 contains 14 residues. Libraries were prepared by immunoSEQ multiplex PCR; TCRdb keeps only in-frame clonotypes and omits some of them. The sample contains tens of thousands of clones, about 73% of which appear only once. Sequences were obtained from peripheral blood. This receptor was taken from a woman between 45 and 60 years old with active or convalescent COVID-19. The gene calls are TRBV28 and TRBJ1-2, with 7 bases that match TRBD1. CDR3 in amino acids: CASSSPTGHYGYTF. The CDR3 DNA reads TGTGCCAGCAGTTCACCGACAGGGCACTATGGCTACACCTTC.